This TCR beta chain appears in the sequencing data of a study of cytomegalovirus exposure and HLA in healthy donors. In the PCR, 60 Vbeta and 13 Jbeta primers were used. TCRdb's copy holds only in-frame clones and misses some; the assay was immunoSEQ multiplex PCR. The sample has about 150,000 clones; roughly 82% are singletons. CDR3 length: 13 amino acids. The germline V gene has CDR1 LNHDA and CDR2 SQIVND (reference sequence). V was trimmed by 0 bases and J by 7 bases, leaving 7 bases between them. This rearrangement joins TRBV19 to TRBJ1-5; D is undetermined. Sample: PBMCs. This receptor was taken from a woman aged 45-65 years in good health and CMV-seropositive. This CDR3 is CASSIDGTQPQHF. CDR3 nucleotide sequence: TGTGCCAGTAGTATAGATGGCACCCAGCCCCAGCATTTT.